Following are 23 T cell receptor beta chains from one sample sequenced in a study of siplizumab effects on memory and regulatory T cells. The data were produced by immunoSEQ multiplex PCR, yet TCRdb's version contains in-frame clones alone and is incomplete. The sample yields around 77,000 clones, 75% to 95% seen once. The specimen sequenced was CD8+ T cells sorted from blood. The receptor set was obtained from a human donor in good health.

The genes are TRBV19 and TRBJ2-1, with TRBD2 as a possible D gene (5 bases). The V and J ends lost 4 bases and 3 bases respectively, with 7 bases between them. The CDR3 contains 13 residues. Germline V gives CDR1 LNHDA, CDR2 SQIVND (reference sequence). The CDR3 region is CASSTGVYNEQFF. The CDR3 DNA follows: TGTGCCAGTAGTACCGGGGTCTACAATGAGCAGTTCTTC.

V gene TRBV5-1 combines with J gene TRBJ2-1; D uncertain. Per germline, CDR1 SGHRS and CDR2 YFSETQ. The V gene lost 0 bases and the J gene lost 5 bases, with 6 bases spanning the gap. This CDR3 contains 13 residues. CDR3 residues: CASSLVGNNEQFF. The CDR3, as DNA: TGCGCCAGCAGCTTGGTAGGGAACAATGAGCAGTTCTTC. The full variable domain, rest sourced from reference TRBV5-1 and TRBJ2-1, is KAGVTQTPRYLIKTRGQQVTLSCSPISGHRSVSWYQQTPGQGLQFLFEYFSETQRNKGNFPGRFSGRQFSNSRSEMNVSTLELGDSALYLCASSLVGNNEQFFGPGTRLTVL.

V gene TRBV29-1 combines with J gene TRBJ2-1; D call uncertain. V gave up 5 bases and J gave up 4 bases, with 15 bases separating them. CDR3 length: 14 residues. Germline assignment: CDR1 SQVTM and CDR2 ANQGSEA. DNA for the CDR3: TGCAGCGTTTCCGAGGTGAGCTTATACAATGAGCAGTTCTTC. This codes for CSVSEVSLYNEQFF.

The chain joins TRBV12-5 to TRBJ2-7; TRBD2 matches at 8 bases. The CDR3 covers 14 residues. Trimming removed 6 bases from V and 5 bases from J; junction bases left unmatched: 9. Germline V gene data show CDR1 as LGHNT and CDR2 as FRNRAP. The DNA of the CDR3 is TGTGCTAGTGGGCCTACTAGCGGTTCGCACGAGCAGTACTTC. Protein sequence: CASGPTSGSHEQYF.

This chain connects TRBV14 to TRBJ2-7, with 14 bases fitting TRBD2. V lost 1 base to trimming and J lost 2 bases; unmatched junction nucleotides: 4. Germline assignment: CDR1 SGHDN and CDR2 FVKESK. The CDR3 covers 17 residues. In DNA, the CDR3 is TGTGCCAGCAGCCAAGGGACTAGCGGGGGGCCTACCTACGAGCAGTACTTC. Translated: CASSQGTSGGPTYEQYF.

The CDR3 nucleotides read TGCGCCATTCGGGGACTCCTGAACACCGGGGAGCTGTTTTTT. Translated: CAIRGLLNTGELFF. This chain joins TRBV5-1 and TRBJ2-2; possible D gene TRBD2, 6 bases. CDR1 SGHRS and CDR2 YFSETQ come from the germline V gene. The CDR3 totals 14 residues. V shed 9 bases and J shed 1 base, with 13 bases lying between them.

This sequence joins TRBV7-9 and TRBJ2-7; D is perhaps TRBD1 or TRBD2 (7 bases each). CDR1 and CDR2 (germline): SEHNR, FQNEAQ (reference sequence). The length of the CDR3 is 13 residues. Trimming shortened V by 10 bases and J by 3 bases, and 16 bases separated the two germline ends. CDR3 in DNA: TGTGCCACCAGGGGGGGGAACCTCTACGAGCAGTACTTC. This codes for CATRGGNLYEQYF. The full variable domain, completed using reference TRBV7-9 and TRBJ2-7, is DTGVSQNPRHKITKRGQNVTFRCDPISEHNRLYWYRQTLGQGPEFLTYFQNEAQLEKSRLLSDRFSAERPKGSFSTLEIQRTEQGDSAMYLCATRGGNLYEQYFGPGTRLTVT.

The rearrangement joins TRBV19 to TRBJ2-1; D not certain. This CDR3 is 15 amino acids long. CDR1 is LNHDA, CDR2 SQIVND, per germline (reference sequence). Trimming took off 3 bases at V and 0 bases at J, with 9 bases between the two ends. CDR3 sequence (DNA): TGTGCCAGTAGTATTTCCTCGTACTCCTACAATGAGCAGTTCTTC. As protein: CASSISSYSYNEQFF. Variable domain in full (rest from reference TRBV19 and TRBJ2-1): DGGITQSPKYLFRKEGQNVTLSCEQNLNHDAMYWYRQDPGQGLRLIYYSQIVNDFQKGDIAEGYSVSREKKESFPLTVTSAQKNPTAFYLCASSISSYSYNEQFFGPGTRLTVL.

The chain recombines TRBV29-1 with TRBJ2-3; 8 nucleotides agree with TRBD1. Per germline, CDR1 SQVTM and CDR2 ANQGSEA. Losses at the gene ends were 0 bases for V and 1 base for J; bases not matched to a gene: 9. The CDR3 covers 17 residues. CDR3 nucleotide sequence: TGCAGCGTTGAAGATCCGGCGGACAGGGTGGGCACAGATACGCAGTATTTT. It translates to CSVEDPADRVGTDTQYF.

Points on this clone: A read error is likely, as this CDR3 ends without the conserved phenylalanine or tryptophan. This rearrangement joins TRBV11-2 to TRBJ1-1; unclear D gene. V shed 8 bases and J shed 1 base, with 11 bases lying between them. The germline gives CDR1 SGHAT, CDR2 FQNNGV. The CDR3 extends over 13 amino acids. The CDR3 region is CASRRVANTEAFL. In DNA form, the CDR3 reads TGTGCCAGCCGTCGCGTCGCGAACACTGAAGCTTTCCTT.

This clone has just one count. This chain connects TRBV21-1 to TRBJ2-1; the D call in the table, TRBD1, was not verified against the DNA. TRBV21-1 counts as a pseudogene. This CDR3 is built from 14 residues. The CDR3 DNA follows: TGTGCCAGCAGCACAAGACAGGGGGTTCGGGAGCAGTTCTTC. It encodes CASSTRQGVREQFF.

This clone appeared once. The chain combines TRBV19 with TRBJ2-7; tentatively, D is TRBD1 or TRBD2 (5 bases each). Trimming pared 3 bases from V and 5 bases from J, leaving 8 bases between. CDR1 and CDR2 (germline): LNHDA, SQIVND (reference sequence). The CDR3 loop spans 12 amino acids. CDR3 sequence: CASSMWGNEQYF. In DNA form, the CDR3 reads TGTGCCAGTAGTATGTGGGGGAACGAGCAGTACTTC.

CDR3 sequence: CASSQDLGRGVTDTQYF. The DNA for the CDR3 is TGCGCCAGCAGCCAAGATTTAGGCCGCGGGGTGACAGATACGCAGTATTTT. V and J are TRBV4-1 and TRBJ2-3; TRBD2 is a possible D gene (6 bases). Per the germline V gene, CDR1 is MGHRA and CDR2 is YSYEKL. Trimming removed 0 bases at V and 3 bases at J, with 16 bases between. The CDR3 has 17 amino acids.

V and J are TRBV5-6 and TRBJ1-1; the D gene is possibly TRBD1 (5 bases). The CDR3 is 15 amino acids. Trimming took 4 bases from V and 0 from J, leaving 13 bases between them. Germline CDR1 is SGHDT and CDR2 is YYEEEE. CDR3 in DNA: TGTGCCAGCAGCAGCCGACAGAGATTGAACACTGAAGCTTTCTTT. Translation: CASSSRQRLNTEAFF. The full variable domain, its missing parts supplied by reference TRBV5-6 and TRBJ1-1, is DAGVTQSPTHLIKTRGQQVTLRCSPKSGHDTVSWYQQALGQGPQFIFQYYEEEERQRGNFPDRFSGHQFPNYSSELNVNALLLGDSALYLCASSSRQRLNTEAFFGQGTRLTVV.

The V gene is TRBV6-5, the J gene TRBJ2-7; 8 bases map to TRBD1. V shed 2 bases, J shed 9 bases, and the junction held 12 bases outside the gene matches. This CDR3 has 15 residues. Germline V gene lookup returns CDR1 MNHEY and CDR2 SVGAGI. The CDR3 region is CASSYVRGLRTVQYF. For the CDR3, the DNA is TGTGCCAGCAGTTACGTCAGGGGGCTAAGAACAGTGCAGTACTTC.

The chain combines TRBV14 with TRBJ2-7; unclear D gene. The CDR3 covers 16 residues. V was trimmed by 1 base and J by 7 bases, leaving 20 bases between them. Per germline, CDR1 SGHDN and CDR2 FVKESK. The CDR3 region is CASSQGSVSYLGEQYF. The CDR3 DNA follows: TGTGCCAGCAGCCAAGGGTCGGTCAGCTACTTGGGGGAGCAGTACTTC. Filled out from reference TRBV14 and TRBJ2-7, the complete variable domain reads EAGVTQFPSHSVIEKGQTVTLRCDPISGHDNLYWYRRVMGKEIKFLLHFVKESKQDESGMPNNRFLAERTGGTYSTLKVQPAELEDSGVYFCASSQGSVSYLGEQYFGPGTRLTVT.

The chain carries TRBV4-1 and TRBJ1-1; no clear D gene. Looked up from germline, CDR1 is MGHRA and CDR2 is YSYEKL. This CDR3 comprises 14 residues. V shed 0 bases and J shed 2 bases, with 7 bases lying between them. CDR3 DNA sequence: TGCGCCAGCAGCCAAGAGGGGAGAAACACTGAAGCTTTCTTT. Residues: CASSQEGRNTEAFF.

This clone was observed a few times. The genes are TRBV10-3 and TRBJ1-3; 7 positions match TRBD1. CDR3 size: 18 residues. The ends lost 4 bases at V and 5 bases at J; junction bases unmatched: 17. CDR1 and CDR2 (germline): ENHRY, SYGVKD. This chain's CDR3 is CAISVVPGTVEKRNTIYF. Written as DNA, the CDR3 is TGTGCCATCAGTGTTGTCCCCGGGACAGTTGAGAAAAGAAACACCATATATTTT.

The chain employs TRBV10-3 and TRBJ2-7, with D possibly matching TRBD1 (6 bases). Germline CDR1 reads ENHRY; CDR2 reads SYGVKD. The CDR3 contains 13 residues. Trimming shortened V by 7 bases and J by 1 base, and 11 bases separated the two germline ends. The CDR3, as DNA: TGTGCCATCAATGGGGGCCTGTCCTACGAGCAGTACTTC. Amino acids: CAINGGLSYEQYF.

The V call is TRBV7-9, the J call TRBJ1-1; a possible D gene is TRBD1 (5 bases). The CDR3 consists of 14 residues. With 6 bases removed from V and 5 bases from J, the gap between germline ends came to 16 bases. CDR1 and CDR2 from the germline V gene are SEHNR and FQNEAQ (reference sequence). The CDR3 loop is CASSSGPEGTEAFF. CDR3 sequence (DNA): TGTGCCAGCAGTTCCGGGCCGGAGGGGACTGAAGCTTTCTTT.

The V and J genes are TRBV6-1 and TRBJ2-1, with D possibly being TRBD2 (7 bases). V lost 7 bases and J 3 bases, leaving 16 bases between the germline ends. CDR3 length: 15 amino acids. Germline CDR1 and CDR2: MNHNS and SASEGT. In DNA form, the CDR3 reads TGTGCCAGCACCTCAAGGGGGGGGAACTACAATGAGCAGTTCTTC. Residues: CASTSRGGNYNEQFF.

V and J are TRBV27 and TRBJ2-7; D possibly matches TRBD1 or TRBD2 (5 bases each). CDR3 size: 13 residues. The germline V and J ends were trimmed by 4 bases and 7 bases, with 14 bases remaining between them. Germline V gene lookup returns CDR1 MNHEY and CDR2 SMNVEV (reference sequence). The CDR3 DNA sequence: TGTGCCAGCAGTTACAGAGGGGTTCAGGAGCAGTACTTC. Encoded protein: CASSYRGVQEQYF.

The rearrangement uses TRBV27 and TRBJ2-5; tentatively, D is TRBD1 (6 bases). This CDR3 has 17 amino acids. V lost 2 bases and J lost 5, with 21 bases in between. Germline V lookup: CDR1 MNHEY, CDR2 SMNVEV (reference sequence). DNA of the CDR3: TGTGCCAGCAGTTTAACCCCGGGCAGGGGTTCGTGGGAGACCCAGTACTTC. It codes for CASSLTPGRGSWETQYF.